This TCR beta chain came from a study of blood T cell repertoires in COVID-19. Per the original methods: From reference gene primer amplification, estimates of nucleated cell counts were derived. Measured with immunoSEQ multiplex PCR; TCRdb has only the in-frame clones, and not every one. For V, J and clone size, that table is used; D and trimming come from the DNA. The sample records tens of thousands of clones, roughly 90% being singletons. Trimming left V 6 bases short and J 5 bases short, with 11 bases between. From germline, CDR1 is SNHLY and CDR2 FYNNEI. CDR3 size: 13 residues. The TCR comes from a man older than 75 in a cohort sampled during active COVID-19. The rearrangement uses TRBV2 and TRBJ2-1; tentative D call: TRBD1 (5 bases). The sequenced material came from peripheral blood. Here the CDR3 DNA reads TGTGCCAGCAGATTGGGGCAAAACAATGAGCAGTTCTTC. Its protein product is CASRLGQNNEQFF. Variable domain in full (rest from reference TRBV2 and TRBJ2-1): EPEVTQTPSHQVTQMGQEVILRCVPISNHLYFYWYRQILGQKVEFLVSFYNNEISEKSEIFDDQFSVERPDGSNFTLKIRSTKLEDSAMYFCASRLGQNNEQFFGPGTRLTVL.